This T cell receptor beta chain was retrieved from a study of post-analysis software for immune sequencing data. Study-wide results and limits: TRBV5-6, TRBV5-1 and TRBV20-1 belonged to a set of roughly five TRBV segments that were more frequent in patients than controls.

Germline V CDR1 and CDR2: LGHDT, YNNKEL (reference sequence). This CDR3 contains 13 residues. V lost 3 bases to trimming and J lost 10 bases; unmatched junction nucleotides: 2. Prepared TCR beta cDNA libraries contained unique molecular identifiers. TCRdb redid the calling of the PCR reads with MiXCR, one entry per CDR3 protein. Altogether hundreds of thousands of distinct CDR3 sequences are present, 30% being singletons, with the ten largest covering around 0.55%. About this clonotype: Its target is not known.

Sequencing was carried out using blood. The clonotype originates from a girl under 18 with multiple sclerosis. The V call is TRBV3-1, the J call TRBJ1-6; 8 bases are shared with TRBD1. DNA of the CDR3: TGTGCCAGCAGCCAGAACAGGGGGTCACCCCTCCACTTT. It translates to CASSQNRGSPLHF.